A selection of T cell receptor beta chains follows, all from one sample in a study of T cell responses to AZD1222 COVID-19 vaccine. Some clones are missing from TCRdb's copy, which holds only in-frame ones; the method was immunoSEQ multiplex PCR. The table includes 100,000 to 150,000 clones, approximately 85% detected once. Sequenced here: peripheral blood, sampled 28 days after the second AZD1222 dose. Source of these receptors: an adult who received the AZD1222 COVID-19 vaccine. CDR3s include the opening cysteine and the closing phenylalanine or tryptophan. The D gene is left open where the match is weak. Clone size is shown for a subset of rows, as once, few, many or a class of expanded clone.

CASSLIRGSGNTIYF TGTGCCAGCAGTTTAATTCGGGGCTCTGGAAACACCATATATTTT NA NA TRBJ1-3 TRBV28
CASTWQTEDTEAFF TGTGCCAGCACCTGGCAGACGGAGGACACTGAAGCTTTCTTT NA NA TRBJ1-1 TRBV9
CSASGGADSYEQYF TGCAGTGCTAGTGGGGGGGCCGACTCCTACGAGCAGTACTTC NA NA TRBJ2-7 TRBV20-1
CASSVGVATNEKLFF TGTGCCAGCAGCGTAGGGGTTGCAACTAATGAAAAACTGTTTTTT NA NA TRBJ1-4 TRBV11-2
CASSSSSRGDTQYF TGTGCCAGCAGCTCCTCGTCCCGGGGAGATACGCAGTATTTT NA NA TRBJ2-3 TRBV5-6
CASSESLQNNEQFF TGCGCCAGCAGTGAGTCTTTGCAGAACAATGAGCAGTTCTTC once NA TRBJ2-1 TRBV10-1
CASSFVNQPQHF TGTGCCAGCAGTTTTGTCAATCAGCCCCAGCATTTT NA NA TRBJ1-5 TRBV12-3/TRBV12-4
CASSWRGSGNTIYF TGTGCCAGCAGCTGGCGGGGGTCTGGAAACACCATATATTTT NA NA TRBJ1-3 TRBV13
CASSQDKGSGNTIYF TGTGCCAGCAGCCAAGATAAGGGGTCTGGAAACACCATATATTTT NA NA TRBJ1-3 TRBV4-2
CASSPRTGNSPLHF TGTGCCAGCAGCCCCCGGACCGGGAATTCACCCCTCCACTTT NA NA TRBJ1-6 TRBV9
CASSKDRGYYGYTF TGTGCCAGCAGTAAAGACCGGGGGTACTATGGCTACACCTTC NA NA TRBJ1-2 TRBV3-1/TRBV3-2
CASSLKGRLFGTEAFF TGTGCCAGCAGTCTCAAAGGCAGGCTGTTCGGCACTGAAGCTTTCTTT NA NA TRBJ1-1 TRBV6-7
CAWSVGRKETQYF TGTGCCTGGAGTGTCGGCAGAAAAGAGACCCAGTACTTC NA NA TRBJ2-5 TRBV30
CASSQGATGGNEKLFF TGTGCCAGCAGCCAAGGGGCGACAGGGGGAAATGAAAAACTGTTTTTT NA TRBD1 TRBJ1-4 TRBV3-1/TRBV3-2
CASSSDRDLSNQPQHF TGTGCCAGCAGCTCGGACAGGGACCTTAGCAATCAGCCCCAGCATTTT few TRBD1 TRBJ1-5 TRBV7-9
CASSPTGRINQPQHF TGTGCCAGCAGCCCCACCGGGAGGATTAATCAGCCCCAGCATTTT NA NA TRBJ1-5 TRBV11-2
CASSLWGENEKLFF TGTGCCAGCAGCTTATGGGGGGAAAATGAAAAACTGTTTTTT NA NA TRBJ1-4 TRBV7-6
CASSPGTDYDNEQFF TGCGCCAGCAGCCCCGGGACAGATTACGACAATGAGCAGTTCTTC NA TRBD1 TRBJ2-1 TRBV5-1
CASSYEDRGLSEQYF TGTGCCAGCAGCTACGAGGACAGGGGGCTTAGCGAGCAGTACTTC NA TRBD1 TRBJ2-7 TRBV6-5
CASSPSVTEETQYF TGTGCCAGCTCACCATCGGTTACAGAAGAGACCCAGTACTTC NA NA TRBJ2-5 TRBV18
CAWSVGGGADTQYF TGTGCCTGGAGTGTAGGGGGGGGAGCAGATACGCAGTATTTT NA NA TRBJ2-3 TRBV30
CASSDEQNTEAFF TGTGCCAGCAGTGATGAACAGAACACTGAAGCTTTCTTT NA NA TRBJ1-1 TRBV6-4
CAGGAKNIQYF TGTGCCGGTGGGGCCAAAAACATTCAGTACTTC NA NA TRBJ2-4 TRBV28
CASSTGLAPAGELFF TGTGCCAGCAGTACGGGGTTAGCTCCGGCCGGGGAGCTGTTTTTT NA NA TRBJ2-2 TRBV6-5
CASSFDRGGTQYF TGTGCCAGCAGCTTCGATCGCGGCGGTACGCAGTATTTT NA NA TRBJ2-3 TRBV7-2
CASSLGDGVETQYF TGTGCCAGCAGCTTAGGGGACGGAGTAGAGACCCAGTACTTC NA NA TRBJ2-5 TRBV7-2
CSASRLSGNTIYF TGCAGTGCTAGTAGGCTCTCTGGAAACACCATATATTTT NA NA TRBJ1-3 TRBV20-1
CASSWSDSEAFF TGCGCCAGCAGCTGGTCTGACAGTGAAGCTTTCTTT NA NA TRBJ1-1 TRBV5-1
CASSSGPVTSSYEQYF TGTGCCAGTAGCTCCGGACCGGTAACGAGCTCCTACGAGCAGTACTTC NA NA TRBJ2-7 TRBV19
CAINTRDEQFF TGTGCCATCAACACTCGGGATGAGCAGTTCTTC NA NA TRBJ2-1 TRBV28
CASSTGTAAYEQYF TGTGCCAGCAGCACTGGGACCGCCGCCTACGAGCAGTACTTC NA NA TRBJ2-7 TRBV7-9
CASSSAGHPIYGYTF TGTGCCAGCAGCTCAGCGGGACACCCGATCTATGGCTACACCTTC few NA TRBJ1-2 TRBV7-2
CAISESEWGQVHYGYTF TGTGCCATCAGTGAGTCCGAATGGGGGCAAGTGCACTATGGCTACACCTTC NA NA TRBJ1-2 TRBV10-3
CAARVGQGVYEQYF TGTGCCGCCAGGGTGGGACAGGGGGTCTACGAGCAGTACTTC once TRBD1 TRBJ2-7 TRBV2
CASSDHPWTSGSTDTQYF TGTGCCAGCAGTGATCACCCCTGGACTAGCGGGAGCACAGATACGCAGTATTTT few TRBD2 TRBJ2-3 TRBV25-1
CASSLRAQRLHF TGTGCCAGCAGCCTTAGGGCCCAGCGGCTCCACTTT NA NA TRBJ1-6 TRBV11-2
CASRGSTTTQYF TGTGCCAGCAGGGGGAGCACCACCACCCAGTATTTT NA NA TRBJ2-3 TRBV7-9